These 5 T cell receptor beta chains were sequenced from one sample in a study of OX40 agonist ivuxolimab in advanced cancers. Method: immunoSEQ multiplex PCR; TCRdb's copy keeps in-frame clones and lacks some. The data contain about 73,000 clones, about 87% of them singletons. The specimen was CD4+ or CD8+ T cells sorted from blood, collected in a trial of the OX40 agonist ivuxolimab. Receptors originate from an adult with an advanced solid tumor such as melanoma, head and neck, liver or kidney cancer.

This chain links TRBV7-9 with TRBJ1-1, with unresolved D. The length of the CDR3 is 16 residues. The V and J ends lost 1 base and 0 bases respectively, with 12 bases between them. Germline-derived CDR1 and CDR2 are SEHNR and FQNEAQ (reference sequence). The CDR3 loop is CASSLEASAMNTEAFF. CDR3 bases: TGTGCCAGCAGCTTAGAAGCTTCGGCAATGAACACTGAAGCTTTCTTT.

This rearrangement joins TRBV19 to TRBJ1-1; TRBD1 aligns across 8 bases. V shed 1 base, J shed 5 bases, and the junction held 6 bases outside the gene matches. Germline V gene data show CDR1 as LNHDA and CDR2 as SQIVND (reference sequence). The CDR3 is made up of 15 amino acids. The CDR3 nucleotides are TGTGCCAGTAGTATAGGGGGCAGGGGGCTAACTGAAGCTTTCTTT. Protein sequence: CASSIGGRGLTEAFF.

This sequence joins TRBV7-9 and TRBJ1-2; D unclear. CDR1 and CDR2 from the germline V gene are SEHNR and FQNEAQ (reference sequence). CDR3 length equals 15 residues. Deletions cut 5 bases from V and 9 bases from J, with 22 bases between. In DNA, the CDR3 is TGTGCCAGCAGCCCTTTTAAAGTCTGGGGTCAAAGCTACACCTTC. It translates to CASSPFKVWGQSYTF.

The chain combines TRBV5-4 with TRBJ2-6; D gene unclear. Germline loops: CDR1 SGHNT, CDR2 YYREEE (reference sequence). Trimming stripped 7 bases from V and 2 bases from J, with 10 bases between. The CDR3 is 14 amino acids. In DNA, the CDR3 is TGTGCCAGCGAGGCTAGGGCTGGGGCCAACGTCCTGACTTTC. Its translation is CASEARAGANVLTF.

The CDR3, as DNA: TGTGCCAGTACCAGGGGGACCAGAGGTACCGGGGAGCTGTTTTTT. It yields the protein CASTRGTRGTGELFF. The V and J genes are TRBV19 and TRBJ2-2; 7 nucleotides line up with TRBD1. Trimming at V came to 7 bases and at J to 5 bases, leaving 10 bases not matched to a gene. The CDR3 is 15 amino acids. Germline CDR1 is LNHDA and CDR2 is SQIVND (reference sequence).